The clone carrying this T cell receptor beta chain appeared once. The authors' processing: How many nucleated cells were present was estimated from reference gene primer amplification. Only in-frame clones appear in the TCRdb table, and some are missing; sequencing was by immunoSEQ multiplex PCR. The V and J calls and clone size are taken from that table; D and trimming were inferred from the DNA. The table records 200,000 to 250,000 clones, approximately 91% of them present only once. The data belong to a study of blood T cell repertoires in COVID-19. Whole-study context: Sites across the United States, Italy and Spain contributed samples from acute and convalescent COVID-19.

The CDR3 spans 14 residues. Looked up from germline, CDR1 is MNHEY and CDR2 is SMNVEV (reference sequence). Trimming stripped 3 bases from V and 6 bases from J, with 11 bases between. Sequences were obtained from peripheral blood. The receptor was derived from a man in his sixties who had recovered from COVID-19. The genes are TRBV27 and TRBJ1-4; weak D call: TRBD1 (6 bases). The CDR3 region has the DNA TGTGCCAGCAGTTTGAGCAGGGGTGATGAAAAACTGTTTTTT. Translated: CASSLSRGDEKLFF.